The 13 T cell receptor beta chains below were found in one sample sequenced in a study of T cell responses to AZD1222 COVID-19 vaccine. The assay was immunoSEQ multiplex PCR, and TCRdb's table has in-frame clones only and misses some. This table has roughly 140,000 clones, about 91% appearing once. This material consisted of peripheral blood, taken on day 0 of MenACWY control vaccination. These receptors all stem from an adult in good health.

The genes are TRBV5-1 and TRBJ2-7; 7 nucleotides agree with TRBD1. Trimming took 4 bases from V and 3 from J; bases not matched to a gene: 13. The germline V gene has CDR1 SGHRS and CDR2 YFSETQ. The CDR3 loop spans 16 amino acids. The CDR3 sequence: CASSHFAQGVNYEQYF. CDR3 nucleotide sequence: TGCGCCAGCAGCCATTTCGCGCAGGGGGTGAACTACGAGCAGTACTTC.

J is TRBJ1-2 and V is TRBV5-8; possibly TRBD1 for D (6 bases). Germline V gene data show CDR1 as SGHTS and CDR2 as YDEGEE. The CDR3 sequence is 13 residues long. Trimming shortened V by 4 bases and J by 8 bases, and 15 bases separated the two germline ends. The CDR3 DNA reads TGTGCCAGCAGCCTCCAGGGGAAGAGCGGCTACACCTTC. Translated, it gives CASSLQGKSGYTF.

J is TRBJ2-1 and V is TRBV7-9; TRBD2 matches at 13 bases. Germline V CDR1 and CDR2: SEHNR, FQNEAQ (reference sequence). CDR3 size: 16 residues. V was clipped by 5 bases and J by 7 bases; unmatched bases: 8. In DNA, the CDR3 is TGTGCCAGCAGCACCTCGACTAGCGGGGGGCGAAATGAGCAGTTCTTC. This codes for CASSTSTSGGRNEQFF.

The chain couples TRBV11-3 to TRBJ1-3, with a weak D call TRBD1 (5 bases). Germline CDR1 is SGHNT and CDR2 is YENEEA. This CDR3 is built from 15 residues. V lost 4 bases and J 3 bases, leaving 13 bases between the germline ends. The CDR3 is CASSSHGGGGNTIYF. In DNA form, the CDR3 reads TGTGCCAGCAGCTCCCATGGGGGAGGTGGAAACACCATATATTTT.

Turning to this clone: The same CDR3 can be traced to other DNA sequences in this sample. This chain links TRBV20-1 with TRBJ1-2; no definite D call. CDR1 and CDR2 (germline): DFQATT, SNEGSKA (reference sequence). The CDR3 is 11 residues long. Between the trimmed V and J ends, which lost 3 bases and 3 bases, there was a span of 5 bases. CDR3 protein: CSARADYGYTF. DNA for the CDR3: TGCAGTGCTAGGGCCGACTATGGCTACACCTTC.

The CDR3 bases are TGTGCCAGCAGCCAAAGAGGAGAAGGAGCTTTCTTT. Amino acids: CASSQRGEGAFF. The J gene is TRBJ1-1, the V gene TRBV7-2; D uncertain. The CDR3 sequence is 12 residues long. Germline loops: CDR1 SGHTA, CDR2 FQGNSA. V was clipped by 5 bases and J by 10 bases, with 14 bases between them.

V usage is TRBV30 and J usage is TRBJ1-3; 9 bases fit TRBD1. Per germline, CDR1 GTSNPN and CDR2 SVGIG (reference sequence). The CDR3 extends over 17 amino acids. J gave up 0 bases and V 2 bases, and 8 bases lay outside the gene matches. CDR3 residues: CAWSRSGTGYSGNTIYF. The CDR3 nucleotides are TGTGCCTGGAGTAGATCCGGGACAGGGTACTCTGGAAACACCATATATTTT. Together with reference TRBV30 and TRBJ1-3, the CDR3 gives the full variable domain: SQTIHQWPATLVQPVGSPLSLECTVEGTSNPNLYWYRQAAGRGLQLLFYSVGIGQISSEVPQNLSASRPQDRQFILSSKKLLLSDSGFYLCAWSRSGTGYSGNTIYFGEGSWLTVV.

This chain joins TRBV27 and TRBJ2-6; D uncertain. Germline loops: CDR1 MNHEY, CDR2 SMNVEV (reference sequence). V shed 6 bases and J shed 0 bases, with 18 bases lying between them. The CDR3 loop spans 18 amino acids. In nucleotides, the CDR3 is TGTGCCAGCAGCGAGACCCGGGCCGCAAGCTCTGGGGCCAACGTCCTGACTTTC. Its translation: CASSETRAASSGANVLTF. The complete variable domain, with remaining parts taken from reference TRBV27 and TRBJ2-6, reads EAQVTQNPRYLITVTGKKLTVTCSQNMNHEYMSWYRQDPGLGLRQIYYSMNVEVTDKGDVPEGYKVSRKEKRNFPLILESPSPNQTSLYFCASSETRAASSGANVLTFGAGSRLTVL.

J is TRBJ2-5 and V is TRBV28; tentatively, D is TRBD2 (6 bases). Per the germline V gene, CDR1 is MDHEN and CDR2 is SYDVKM. Trimming took off 9 bases at V and 3 bases at J, with 14 bases between the two ends. This CDR3 comprises 13 residues. The CDR3 reads CASGPPGEETQYF. The DNA for the CDR3 is TGTGCCAGTGGGCCGCCGGGGGAAGAGACCCAGTACTTC.

This chain uses TRBV7-3 with TRBJ2-1; 9 positions agree with TRBD2. CDR3 length: 15 amino acids. Germline V CDR1 and CDR2: SGHTA, FQGTGA. J lost 6 bases, V lost 1 base, and 4 bases had no gene match. DNA for the CDR3: TGTGCCAGCAGCTTAAGCCTAGCGGGATCCAATGAGCAGTTCTTC. The encoded protein is CASSLSLAGSNEQFF.

This clone was detected once. The rearrangement joins TRBV24-1 to TRBJ2-7; D unclear. There are 11 residues in the CDR3. CDR1 is KGHDR, CDR2 SFDVKD, per germline. V gave up 5 bases and J gave up 5 bases, with 6 bases separating them. Written as DNA, the CDR3 is TGTGCCACCAGTGCTGGAGACGAGCAGTACTTC. This translates into CATSAGDEQYF.

The V and J genes are TRBV24-1 and TRBJ1-2, with a possible D match to TRBD1 (6 bases). The germline V gene encodes CDR1 KGHDR and CDR2 SFDVKD. This CDR3 has 15 residues. Trimming pared 0 bases from V and 8 bases from J, leaving 15 bases between. The CDR3 loop is CATSDLGAGDEGYTF. In DNA, the CDR3 is TGTGCCACCAGTGATTTGGGGGCAGGGGATGAGGGCTACACCTTC.

In its sample, this clone was seen once. This rearrangement joins TRBV18 to TRBJ2-2; 9 bases are a match to TRBD2. Germline lookup yields CDR1 KGHSH and CDR2 LQKENI. This CDR3 region has 16 residues. After removal of 0 bases from V and 1 base from J, the junction contained 0 bases not matched to a gene. The CDR3 DNA follows: TGTGCCAGCTCACCACCGACTAGCGGGAACACCGGGGAGCTGTTTTTT. Amino acids: CASSPPTSGNTGELFF.